This is a list of T cell receptor beta chains from one sample in a study of T cell responses to AZD1222 COVID-19 vaccine. Here immunoSEQ multiplex PCR was the method, and the copy in TCRdb shows in-frame clones only, minus some. The profile shows some 190,000 clones, roughly nine tenths of them singletons. Sequencing used peripheral blood, obtained 28 days after the second AZD1222 dose. These receptors were obtained from an adult who received the AZD1222 COVID-19 vaccine. The CDR3 runs from the conserved cysteine through the conserved F or W. The order of the fields is J gene, D gene, V gene, clone size, CDR3 DNA, CDR3 protein. The D gene is left open where the match is weak. Clone sizes are given selectively: once, few, many, or a class where the clone is expanded.

j_gene: TRBJ2-1; d_gene: NA; v_gene: TRBV3-1/TRBV3-2; abundance: NA; CDR3nt: TGTGCCAGCAGCCAAAATGGAGCCTTTGGGCAGTTCTTC; CDR3aa: CASSQNGAFGQFF
j_gene: TRBJ2-1; d_gene: NA; v_gene: TRBV18; abundance: once; CDR3nt: TGTGCCAGCTCACCTTTGATAGGGGGGAACAATGAGCAGTTCTTC; CDR3aa: CASSPLIGGNNEQFF
j_gene: TRBJ2-5; d_gene: NA; v_gene: TRBV7-2; abundance: NA; CDR3nt: TGTGCCAGCAGCTTAAACTCCCAAGAGACCCAGTACTTC; CDR3aa: CASSLNSQETQYF
j_gene: TRBJ1-4; d_gene: NA; v_gene: TRBV2; abundance: NA; CDR3nt: TGTGCCAGCAGTTCACAGTCTGGACTGTTTTTT; CDR3aa: CASSSQSGLFF
j_gene: TRBJ1-3; d_gene: TRBD1; v_gene: TRBV19; abundance: NA; CDR3nt: TGTGCCAGTAGTACCGGACAGGGGACAAGCTCTGGAAACACCATATATTTT; CDR3aa: CASSTGQGTSSGNTIYF
j_gene: TRBJ2-7; d_gene: NA; v_gene: TRBV6-5; abundance: NA; CDR3nt: TGTGCCAGCAGTTACGATCTTCCCCTCTACGAGCAGTACTTC; CDR3aa: CASSYDLPLYEQYF
j_gene: TRBJ1-2; d_gene: TRBD1; v_gene: TRBV4-3; abundance: NA; CDR3nt: TGCGCCAGCAGCCAACTTACAGGGGACTATGGCTACACCTTC; CDR3aa: CASSQLTGDYGYTF
j_gene: TRBJ2-1; d_gene: NA; v_gene: TRBV7-9; abundance: few; CDR3nt: TGTGCCAGCAGCCCTACCGTCTCAGGGTACAATGAGCAGTTCTTC; CDR3aa: CASSPTVSGYNEQFF
j_gene: TRBJ1-1; d_gene: NA; v_gene: TRBV30; abundance: NA; CDR3nt: TGTGCCTGGAGCGCGAGGGGGGGGAGGGCTTTCTTT; CDR3aa: CAWSARGGRAFF
j_gene: TRBJ1-5; d_gene: NA; v_gene: TRBV5-1; abundance: once; CDR3nt: TGCGCCAGCAGCTTGAAGGCAGGGGATCAGCCCCAGCATTTT; CDR3aa: CASSLKAGDQPQHF
j_gene: TRBJ2-3; d_gene: NA; v_gene: TRBV14; abundance: NA; CDR3nt: TGTGCCAGCAAGGACAACACAGATACGCAGTATTTT; CDR3aa: CASKDNTDTQYF
j_gene: TRBJ2-1; d_gene: TRBD2; v_gene: TRBV2; abundance: NA; CDR3nt: TGTGCCAGCAGTGCCTTGGGACTAGCGGGCTACAATGAGCAGTTCTTC; CDR3aa: CASSALGLAGYNEQFF
j_gene: TRBJ2-7; d_gene: TRBD2; v_gene: TRBV15; abundance: NA; CDR3nt: TGTGCCACCAGCAGACCCGGACTAGCGGGATACGAGCAGTACTTC; CDR3aa: CATSRPGLAGYEQYF
j_gene: TRBJ1-3; d_gene: NA; v_gene: TRBV19; abundance: NA; CDR3nt: TGTGCCAGCGAGGCGGGGAGCTCTGGAAACACCATATATTTT; CDR3aa: CASEAGSSGNTIYF
j_gene: TRBJ2-3; d_gene: NA; v_gene: TRBV11-2; abundance: NA; CDR3nt: TGTGCCAGCAGCTTAGGGGCCACAAGAGGAGCAGATACGCAGTATTTT; CDR3aa: CASSLGATRGADTQYF
j_gene: TRBJ2-3; d_gene: TRBD2; v_gene: TRBV19; abundance: NA; CDR3nt: TGTGCCAGTAGTAGGGGACAGCTAGCGGGAATTGATACGCAGTATTTT; CDR3aa: CASSRGQLAGIDTQYF
j_gene: TRBJ1-5; d_gene: NA; v_gene: TRBV6-2/TRBV6-3; abundance: NA; CDR3nt: TGTGCCAGCAGCAAACCGACAGGACGGAGACAGCCCCAGCATTTT; CDR3aa: CASSKPTGRRQPQHF
j_gene: TRBJ1-1; d_gene: TRBD1; v_gene: TRBV6-5; abundance: NA; CDR3nt: TGTGCCAGCAGAGGACAGGTGAACACTGAAGCTTTCTTT; CDR3aa: CASRGQVNTEAFF
j_gene: TRBJ1-1; d_gene: TRBD1; v_gene: TRBV25-1; abundance: NA; CDR3nt: TGTGCCAGCAGTGAATCAGGAGGGGGCATATCCAGCACTGAAGCTTTCTTT; CDR3aa: CASSESGGGISSTEAFF
j_gene: TRBJ1-1; d_gene: NA; v_gene: TRBV21-1; abundance: NA; CDR3nt: TGTGCCAGCTCAGGGGGGGACACTGAAGCTTTCTTT; CDR3aa: CASSGGDTEAFF
j_gene: TRBJ1-1; d_gene: NA; v_gene: TRBV7-2; abundance: NA; CDR3nt: TGTGCCAGCAGCTTAAGAAGAGGCACTGAAGCTTTCTTT; CDR3aa: CASSLRRGTEAFF
j_gene: TRBJ1-3; d_gene: TRBD1; v_gene: TRBV6-5; abundance: NA; CDR3nt: TGTGCCAGCATTAGACCTACAGGGGTGGGAAACACCATATATTTT; CDR3aa: CASIRPTGVGNTIYF
j_gene: TRBJ1-6; d_gene: NA; v_gene: TRBV5-1; abundance: NA; CDR3nt: TGCGCCAGCCGACTAAGCCCGTCGGGGGCGGGAAGGTCACCCCTCCACTTT; CDR3aa: CASRLSPSGAGRSPLHF
j_gene: TRBJ2-7; d_gene: NA; v_gene: TRBV5-1; abundance: NA; CDR3nt: TGCGCCAGCAGCCTGGGACACACTTCGGGAGAGCAGTACTTC; CDR3aa: CASSLGHTSGEQYF
j_gene: TRBJ2-7; d_gene: NA; v_gene: TRBV12-3/TRBV12-4; abundance: NA; CDR3nt: TGTGCCAGCAGTACAGGTGCCTCCTACGAGCAGTACTTC; CDR3aa: CASSTGASYEQYF
j_gene: TRBJ2-2; d_gene: TRBD1; v_gene: TRBV9; abundance: NA; CDR3nt: TGTGCCAGCATCCCATTTACAGGGGAGAACACCGGGGAGCTGTTTTTT; CDR3aa: CASIPFTGENTGELFF
j_gene: TRBJ2-2; d_gene: TRBD2; v_gene: TRBV6-5; abundance: NA; CDR3nt: TGTGCCAGCAGTTACTTTAGCGGGGGGGAGCTGTTTTTT; CDR3aa: CASSYFSGGELFF
j_gene: TRBJ2-6; d_gene: NA; v_gene: TRBV30; abundance: NA; CDR3nt: TGTGCCTGGAGAAGTGGGGCACTCGTCTCTGGGGCCAACGTCCTGACTTTC; CDR3aa: CAWRSGALVSGANVLTF
j_gene: TRBJ2-7; d_gene: NA; v_gene: TRBV21-1; abundance: NA; CDR3nt: TGTGCCAGCAGCAAAGCGCTTCGCAGGAACGAGCAGTACTTC; CDR3aa: CASSKALRRNEQYF
j_gene: TRBJ1-1; d_gene: TRBD1; v_gene: TRBV18; abundance: NA; CDR3nt: TGTGCCAGCTCACCCCGGACAGGGAAGGGGTCAGGGAACACTGAAGCTTTCTTT; CDR3aa: CASSPRTGKGSGNTEAFF
j_gene: TRBJ2-1; d_gene: TRBD2; v_gene: TRBV19; abundance: NA; CDR3nt: TGTGCCAGTGTCGCGGGGGGCTCTATGAATGAGCAGTTCTTC; CDR3aa: CASVAGGSMNEQFF
j_gene: TRBJ1-2; d_gene: NA; v_gene: TRBV6-6; abundance: NA; CDR3nt: TGTGCCAGCAGTCGGGCTAACTATGGCTACACCTTC; CDR3aa: CASSRANYGYTF
j_gene: TRBJ1-1; d_gene: TRBD1; v_gene: TRBV7-2; abundance: NA; CDR3nt: TGTGCCAGCAGCCCCTACAGGGGACAGAACACTGAAGCTTTCTTT; CDR3aa: CASSPYRGQNTEAFF
j_gene: TRBJ1-1; d_gene: TRBD1; v_gene: TRBV4-2; abundance: NA; CDR3nt: TGTGCCAGCAGCCAACTCAAGGGGGCCTACACTGAAGCTTTCTTT; CDR3aa: CASSQLKGAYTEAFF
j_gene: TRBJ1-1; d_gene: NA; v_gene: TRBV7-2; abundance: NA; CDR3nt: TGTGCCAGCAGCTCCCCGGGGCTCTTGAACACTGAAGCTTTCTTT; CDR3aa: CASSSPGLLNTEAFF
j_gene: TRBJ1-2; d_gene: NA; v_gene: TRBV7-2; abundance: NA; CDR3nt: TGTGCCAGCAGCTTAGCAGGAGGGCAGGGTGATGGCTACACCTTC; CDR3aa: CASSLAGGQGDGYTF
j_gene: TRBJ1-1; d_gene: TRBD1; v_gene: TRBV6-5; abundance: NA; CDR3nt: TGTGCCAGCAGAACACAGGGGCAGAGAGAAGCTTTCTTT; CDR3aa: CASRTQGQREAFF
j_gene: TRBJ1-5; d_gene: NA; v_gene: TRBV28; abundance: NA; CDR3nt: TGTGCCAGCAGAGACGGCGGTCAGCCCCAGCATTTT; CDR3aa: CASRDGGQPQHF